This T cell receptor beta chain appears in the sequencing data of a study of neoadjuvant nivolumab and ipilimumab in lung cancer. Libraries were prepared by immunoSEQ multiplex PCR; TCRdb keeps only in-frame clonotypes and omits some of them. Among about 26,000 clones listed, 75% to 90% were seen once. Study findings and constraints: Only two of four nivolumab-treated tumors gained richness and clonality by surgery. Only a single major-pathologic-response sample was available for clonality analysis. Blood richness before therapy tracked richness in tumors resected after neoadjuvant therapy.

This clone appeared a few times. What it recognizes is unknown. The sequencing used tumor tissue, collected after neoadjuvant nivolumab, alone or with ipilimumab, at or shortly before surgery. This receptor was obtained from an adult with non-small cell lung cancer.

CDR3: CASSPGGARDTYNEQFF. The DNA of the CDR3 is TGTGCCAGCAGCCCGGGGGGGGCTCGGGACACCTACAATGAGCAGTTCTTC. The gene calls are TRBV11-3 and TRBJ2-1; 8 bases fit TRBD2. The CDR3 loop spans 17 amino acids. J gave up 2 bases and V 5 bases, and 11 bases lay outside the gene matches. The germline gives CDR1 SGHNT, CDR2 YENEEA.